This entry lists 4 T cell receptor beta chains sequenced from one sample in a study of neurological immune-mediated disorders (dated by TCRdb to about 2019). The library was obtained by 5' RACE. Sequencing relied on an Illumina HiSeq 2500. TCRdb cleaned the public reads at Q25 with fastp, built clones with MiXCR and kept in-frame beta chains. Identical CDR3 protein sequences are pooled into one entry, listed with their most common genes and DNA. The sample contains about 58,000 distinct CDR3 sequences, about 3.3% of them found a single time. Together, the top ten hold 6% to 8.5% of the sample. The specimen sequenced was PBMCs. These receptor sequences come from a woman in her sixties or seventies with multiple sclerosis.

The chain recombines TRBV7-8 with TRBJ2-1, with a weak D call TRBD2 (6 bases). The germline CDR1 and CDR2 sequences are SGHVS and FQNEAQ. The CDR3 has 14 amino acids. V was shortened by 0 bases and J by 7 bases, with 10 bases between the two germline ends. Here the CDR3 DNA reads TGTGCCAGCAGCTTAGCGCGACTAGGGAATGAGCAGTTCTTC. This codes for CASSLARLGNEQFF.

This clonotype was detected many times. The chain couples TRBV20-1 to TRBJ1-5, with D tentatively TRBD1 (6 bases). The CDR3 has 13 amino acids. Per germline, CDR1 DFQATT and CDR2 SNEGSKA (reference sequence). Trimming took off 3 bases at V and 7 bases at J, with 13 bases between the two ends. The CDR3, as DNA: TGCAGTGCTAGGGACAGTTGGGGACAGCCCCAGCATTTT. Translated: CSARDSWGQPQHF.

This clonotype was seen at least ten times. The chain has TRBV10-2 and TRBJ1-1; no reliable D call. The length of the CDR3 is 13 residues. Germline values: CDR1 WSHSY, CDR2 SAAADI. V was cut by 6 bases and J by 2 bases, with 10 bases left in between. CDR3 residues: CASSHDRNTEAFF. The CDR3 DNA follows: TGCGCCAGCAGCCATGATCGTAACACTGAAGCTTTCTTT.

The sample holds many counts of this clonotype. The J gene is TRBJ2-5, the V gene TRBV7-6, with a possible D match to TRBD2 (6 bases). Germline V CDR1 and CDR2: SGHVS, FNYEAQ. Trimming removed 0 bases at V and 7 bases at J, with 12 bases between. CDR3 length equals 14 residues. As DNA, the CDR3 is TGTGCCAGCAGCTTAGCGGAAGGGACTGGGACCCAGTACTTC. Protein sequence: CASSLAEGTGTQYF.